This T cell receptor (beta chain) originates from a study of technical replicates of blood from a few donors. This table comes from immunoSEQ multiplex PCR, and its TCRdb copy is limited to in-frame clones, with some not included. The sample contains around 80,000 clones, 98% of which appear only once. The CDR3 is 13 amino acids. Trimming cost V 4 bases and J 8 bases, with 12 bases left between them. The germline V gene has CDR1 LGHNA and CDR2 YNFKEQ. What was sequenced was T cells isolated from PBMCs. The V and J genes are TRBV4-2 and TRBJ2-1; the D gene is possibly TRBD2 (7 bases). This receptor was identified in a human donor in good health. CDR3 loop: CASSRGGLDEQFF. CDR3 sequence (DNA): TGTGCCAGCAGCCGGGGGGGCCTCGATGAGCAGTTCTTC.